This T cell receptor (beta chain) is drawn from a study of shared clonotypes between healthy human individuals (TCRdb year 2020). For context, the study as a whole: The cohort comprised a couple of women and a few men aged 18 to 49 years. Between about 0.8 and 8.9 billion PBMCs per donor were obtained by leukapheresis. To estimate repertoire size and how much clonotype sharing occurs between individuals, the study deeply sequenced the blood TCR repertoires of roughly 5 healthy adults. For each donor, CD4 naive and CD4 memory were each given three plates, CD8 naive was given two plates, and CD8 memory was given one plate. To increase sequencing depth and limit assay-specific biases, different laboratories used diverse techniques to prepare libraries and sequence TCR repertoires. General conclusions and limits of the study: Roughly 5.2% of naive CD4, 3.5% of naive CD8, around 2.3% of memory CD4, and about 0.4% of memory CD8 clonotypes were shared across four donors. The genetic and exposure-history diversity represented was limited by the small number of donors. Estimated clonotype richness was generally larger for naive than for memory subsets. Rarefaction of sorted-subset datasets indicated incomplete sequencing despite the large sequencing depth. Clonotypes shared by all four sorted-subset donors showed higher generation probabilities than non-shared clonotypes. Sampling was limited to blood, and TCR repertoires in tissue likely differ from TCR repertoires in blood. Pairwise subsampling indicated that sequencing depth was expected to affect the degree of clonotype sharing among donors.

The donors were healthy, HIV-negative adults with no recently reported acute infections or vaccinations. Every donor was a Caucasian adult living in Nashville, Tennessee, USA. CD4+ T cells were enriched by magnetic negative selection; naive cells were then positively selected on CD45RA, and the negative fraction formed the memory subset. After blood collection by leukapheresis, PBMCs were isolated using Ficoll-Histopaque density gradient centrifugation and then cryopreserved in the vapor phase of liquid nitrogen. Analytical flow cytometry was used to check the purity and quantity of every magnetically sorted T cell population. Genomic DNA was isolated from every sorted fraction and measured by UV absorbance on a Nanodrop 2000c. Using the deep immunoSEQ assay, TCR CDR3 regions were amplified from genomic DNA by multiplex PCR. Extracted genomic DNA from each cell subset was distributed evenly across all wells of several immunoSEQ 96-well plates, and each plate was treated as a replicate. For sorted subsets, 200 to 250 ng genomic DNA, equal to 25,000 to 35,000 T cell genomes, was loaded into each replicate PCR. Purified libraries were measured with a Qubit 3.0 fluorometer, size-checked on a Bioanalyzer 2100, and measured again with the KAPA Library Quantification kit. Every immunoSEQ 96-well plate was sequenced on a separate single-read 150-cycle Illumina NextSeq 550 flow cell. In the original analysis: Because only junctional sequences without quality scores were contained in the immunoSEQ output, filtering matching that applied to full-length reads could not be performed. Sequences were annotated with PyIR, a Python wrapper for IgBLAST v1.9, and V/J genes and CDR3 were assigned using IMGT germline references. Reads were filtered out if the reads had weak V/J assignments (E-value above 1e-6), no CDR3, stop codons, out-of-frame junctions, or ambiguous translated residues. V3J clonotypes were defined as sequences sharing an identical inferred V gene, J gene, and CDR3 amino acid sequence. Percentage overlap between repertoires was computed as shared unique clonotypes divided by the size of the smaller repertoire. Three approaches were used to assess repertoire richness: RTK rarefaction, the Chao1 estimator, and Recon v2.1 estimates of unobserved clonotypes. Generation probabilities for all TCRbeta clonotypes obtained by the gDNA method from a few donors were computed using OLGA. The source is immuneACCESS, and TCRdb retained only in-frame sequences with V and J called. Part of the clones is not carried over; for the studies checked, unresolved V genes explain less than half of this, and the remainder is unexplained. That table supplies the V and J calls and clone size; D and trimming were determined from the DNA. The sample table contains approximately 980,000 clones; only one count was recorded for around 80% of them. Clones ranked in the top ten supply over 1.3% of the sample.

Notes on this clone: Its cognate antigen has yet to be identified. No much larger clonotype is one base removed from it; base qualities were not supplied.

The sample consisted of memory CD4+ T cells sorted from blood. The sample's cell subset or site label, decoded: CD45RA-negative fraction. This receptor was obtained from a man aged 18-30 years in good health.

The CDR3: CASTLTEVSYEQYF. The DNA sequence is given as TGTGCCAGCACCCTGACAGAGGTCTCCTACGAGCAGTACTTC. The rearrangement combines TRBV2 with TRBJ2-7, and the D gene may be TRBD1, 5 bases matching. From its cysteine to its phenylalanine, the CDR3 spans 14 amino acids. Only the CDR3 portion is preserved as DNA: 42 bases, with reading frame beginning at the first base. From the germline V gene, CDR1 is SNHLY and CDR2 is FYNNEI. V gives up 7 bases and J gives up 0 bases, and the segment between their germline ends measures 13 bases.